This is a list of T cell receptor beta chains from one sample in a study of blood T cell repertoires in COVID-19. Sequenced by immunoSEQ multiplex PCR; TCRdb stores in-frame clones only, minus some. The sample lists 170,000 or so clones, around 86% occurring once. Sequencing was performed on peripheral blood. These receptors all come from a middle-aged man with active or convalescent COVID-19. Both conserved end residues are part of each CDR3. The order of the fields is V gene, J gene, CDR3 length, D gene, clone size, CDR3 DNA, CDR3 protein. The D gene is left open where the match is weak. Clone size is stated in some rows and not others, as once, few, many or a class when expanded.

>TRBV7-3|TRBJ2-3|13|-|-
TGTGCCAGCAGCGTATCTGACTCCTCTACGCAGTATTTT
CASSVSDSSTQYF
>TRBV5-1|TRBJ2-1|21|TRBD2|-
TGCGCCAGCAGCTTGGAACTAGCGGGAGGCGCCGGCCCTAGCTCCTACAATGAGCAGTTCTTC
CASSLELAGGAGPSSYNEQFF
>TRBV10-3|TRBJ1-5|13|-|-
TGTGCCATCAGTGTCCAGGGCAATCAGCCCCAGCATTTT
CAISVQGNQPQHF
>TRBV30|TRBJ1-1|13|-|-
TGTGCCTGGAGTGTACTACCCACGACTGAAGCTTTCTTT
CAWSVLPTTEAFF
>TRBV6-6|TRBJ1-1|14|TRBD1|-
TGTGCCAGCAGTTACCCGGGACAGGGTGCTGAAGCTTTCTTT
CASSYPGQGAEAFF
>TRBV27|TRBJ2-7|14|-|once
TGTGCCAGCAGTTTAGCTAGGGGTTATGACGAGCAGTACTTC
CASSLARGYDEQYF
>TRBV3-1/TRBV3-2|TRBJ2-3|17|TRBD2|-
TGTGCCAGCAGCCAAGATTCCGAGCGGGGGTGGACAGATACGCAGTATTTT
CASSQDSERGWTDTQYF
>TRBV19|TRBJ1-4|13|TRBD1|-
TGTGCCAGTAGACAGGGGCCGAAGGAAAAACTGTTTTTT
CASRQGPKEKLFF
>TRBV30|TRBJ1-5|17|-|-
TGTGCCTGGAGCCGGGGGGCGGGGGGCGCGAGCAATCAGCCCCAGCATTTT
CAWSRGAGGASNQPQHF
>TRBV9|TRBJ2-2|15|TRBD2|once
TGTGCCAGCGGATTAGCGGGAGGGGGTACCGGGGAGCTGTTTTTT
CASGLAGGGTGELFF
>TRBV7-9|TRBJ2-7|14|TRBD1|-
TGTGCCAGCAGCCCCCCCGGGACAGTCTACGAGCAGTACTTC
CASSPPGTVYEQYF
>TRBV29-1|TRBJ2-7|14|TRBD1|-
TGCAGCGTCCAGCCCGGGACAGGGTTACACGAGCAGTACTTC
CSVQPGTGLHEQYF
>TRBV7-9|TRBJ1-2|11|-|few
TGTGCCAGCAGCTCCCTCGGGGGCTACACCTTC
CASSSLGGYTF
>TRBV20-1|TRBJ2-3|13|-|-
TGCAGTGCTAGTCAAGCGGCGGCAGATACGCAGTATTTT
CSASQAAADTQYF
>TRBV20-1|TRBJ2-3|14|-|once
TGCAGTGCTAGTTCCCCCCAGGGAACAGATACGCAGTATTTT
CSASSPQGTDTQYF
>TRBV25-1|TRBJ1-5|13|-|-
TGTGCCAGCAGTGCCGGACAGTCTCAGCCCCAGCATTTT
CASSAGQSQPQHF
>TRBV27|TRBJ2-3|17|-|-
TGTGCCAGCAGTTTCGGGACTCGCGGGATAGTGACAGATACGCAGTATTTT
CASSFGTRGIVTDTQYF
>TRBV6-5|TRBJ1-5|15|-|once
TGTGCCAGCAGTTACTCGTCGCGGAGCAATCAGCCCCAGCATTTT
CASSYSSRSNQPQHF
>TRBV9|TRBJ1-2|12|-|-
TGTGCCAGCTTTGCAGCAGGCTATGGCTACACCTTC
CASFAAGYGYTF
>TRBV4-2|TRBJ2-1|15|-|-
TGTGCCAGCAGCATCAGCGGTGTCTCCTACAATGAGCAGTTCTTC
CASSISGVSYNEQFF
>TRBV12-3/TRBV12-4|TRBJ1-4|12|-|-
TGTGCCAGCAGTTTTATTAATGAAAAACTGTTTTTT
CASSFINEKLFF
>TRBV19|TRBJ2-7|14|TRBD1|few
TGTGCCAGTAGTATTCGGACAGGGGACCACGAGCAGTACTTC
CASSIRTGDHEQYF
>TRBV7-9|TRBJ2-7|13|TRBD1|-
TGTGCCAGCAGCTTACTGACAGGGTCCGAGCAGTACTTC
CASSLLTGSEQYF
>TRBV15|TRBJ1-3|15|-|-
TGTGCCACCAGCAGAGATCGGACGGGAGGAAACACCATATATTTT
CATSRDRTGGNTIYF
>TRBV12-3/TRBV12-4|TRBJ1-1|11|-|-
TGTGCCAGCAGTTTCTTCGCTGAAGCTTTCTTT
CASSFFAEAFF
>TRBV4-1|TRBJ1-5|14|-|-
TGCGCCAGCAGCCTAGGAGGGGGCAATCAGCCCCAGCATTTT
CASSLGGGNQPQHF
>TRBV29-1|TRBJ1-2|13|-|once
TGCAGCGCGGGACATGACGGGAGTCGGGGCTACACCTTC
CSAGHDGSRGYTF
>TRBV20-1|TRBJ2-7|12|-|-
TGCAGTGCTAGTATGATTTCGGTCGAGCAGTACTTC
CSASMISVEQYF
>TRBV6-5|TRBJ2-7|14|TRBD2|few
TGTGCCAGCAGAGCCCTAGCGGGATCCTACGAGCAGTACTTC
CASRALAGSYEQYF
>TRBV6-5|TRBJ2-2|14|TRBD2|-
TGTGCCAGCAGGCTAGCGGGAGAGGCCGGGGAGCTGTTTTTT
CASRLAGEAGELFF
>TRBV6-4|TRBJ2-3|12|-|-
TGTGCCAGCAGTGACCTAGGAGATACGCAGTATTTT
CASSDLGDTQYF
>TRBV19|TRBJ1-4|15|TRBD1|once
TGTGCCAGTAGTAGGGACAGGGTCCGGAAGGAAAAACTGTTTTTT
CASSRDRVRKEKLFF
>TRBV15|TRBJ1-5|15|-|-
TGTGCCACCAGCTCCAGCCGGGGGGGCAATCAGCCCCAGCATTTT
CATSSSRGGNQPQHF
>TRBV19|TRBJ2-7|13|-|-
TGTGCCAGTAGTATTGCGGCCAACTACGAGCAGTACTTC
CASSIAANYEQYF
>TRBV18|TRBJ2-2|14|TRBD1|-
TGTGCCAGCTCACCGGTGACAGGGTCCGGGGAGCTGTTTTTT
CASSPVTGSGELFF
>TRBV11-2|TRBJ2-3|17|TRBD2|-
TGTGCCAGCAGCTTAGGTTCTAGCGGGATGGGCACAGATACGCAGTATTTT
CASSLGSSGMGTDTQYF
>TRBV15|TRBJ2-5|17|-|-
TGTGCCACCAGCAGAGATCTGAGTTTAGGGGGTGGCGGGACCCAGTACTTC
CATSRDLSLGGGGTQYF
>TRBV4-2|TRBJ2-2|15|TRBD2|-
TGTGCCAGCAGCCGGGGGGGTGGTAACCCCGGGGAGCTGTTTTTT
CASSRGGGNPGELFF
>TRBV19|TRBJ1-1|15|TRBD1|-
TGTGCCAGTAGTATAGGTGGCAGGGGGATCACTGAAGCTTTCTTT
CASSIGGRGITEAFF
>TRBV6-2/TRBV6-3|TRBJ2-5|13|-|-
TGTGCCAGCAGCCCCAGGGACCAAGAGACCCAGTACTTC
CASSPRDQETQYF
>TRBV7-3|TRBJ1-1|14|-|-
TGTGCCAGCAGCTTACAGGGGATGGGCACTGAAGCTTTCTTT
CASSLQGMGTEAFF
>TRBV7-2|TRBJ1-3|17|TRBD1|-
TGTGCCAGCAGCCCACAGGACAGGGGGCACTCTGGAAACACCATATATTTT
CASSPQDRGHSGNTIYF
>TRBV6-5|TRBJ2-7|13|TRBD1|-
TGTGCCAGCAGTAGTGACAGGGCAGGCGAGCAGTACTTC
CASSSDRAGEQYF
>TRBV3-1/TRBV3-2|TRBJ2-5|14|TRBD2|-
TGTGCCAGCAGTCGAGCGGGGGGGCCGGAGACCCAGTACTTC
CASSRAGGPETQYF
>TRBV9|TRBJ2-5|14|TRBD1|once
TGTGCCAGCAGCGTAGAGGTAGGGGGCGGGACCCAGTACTTC
CASSVEVGGGTQYF
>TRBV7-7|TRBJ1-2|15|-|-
TGTGCCAGCAGCTTAGGGCAGGGAAAGTTCTCTGGCTACACCTTC
CASSLGQGKFSGYTF
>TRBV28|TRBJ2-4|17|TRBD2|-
TGTGCCAGCAGTTCCGGGACTAGCGGGAGTGGGCGAAACATTCAGTACTTC
CASSSGTSGSGRNIQYF
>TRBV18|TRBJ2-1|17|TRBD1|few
TGTGCCAGCTCACCACCCTCCAACCGGGACAGACCGCTTGAGCAGTTCTTC
CASSPPSNRDRPLEQFF
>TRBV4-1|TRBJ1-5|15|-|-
TGCGCCAGCAGCCACGGGCCTGAAGGAGGTCAGCCCCAGCATTTT
CASSHGPEGGQPQHF
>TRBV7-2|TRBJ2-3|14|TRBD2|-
TGTGCCAGCAGCCCTCAGGGAGGGATAGATACGCAGTATTTT
CASSPQGGIDTQYF
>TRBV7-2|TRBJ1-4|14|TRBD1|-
TGTGCCAGCAGCTTGGACAGGGGGCATGAAAAACTGTTTTTT
CASSLDRGHEKLFF
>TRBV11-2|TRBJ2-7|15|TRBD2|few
TGTGCCAGCAGCTTAGTCCTAGCGGGATCGTACGAGCAGTACTTC
CASSLVLAGSYEQYF
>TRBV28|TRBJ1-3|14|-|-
TGTGCCAGCAGCCCCCAGGGAGGTGGAAACACCATATATTTT
CASSPQGGGNTIYF
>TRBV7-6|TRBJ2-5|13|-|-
TGTGCCAGCAACATGGGGGGGCCGGAGACCCAGTACTTC
CASNMGGPETQYF
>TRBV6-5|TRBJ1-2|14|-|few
TGTGCCAGCAGTAGTCCCGGGACACTCTATGGCTACACCTTC
CASSSPGTLYGYTF
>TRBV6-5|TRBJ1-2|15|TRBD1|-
TGTGCCAGCAGGCCCCCCGGGACAGCTAACTATGGCTACACCTTC
CASRPPGTANYGYTF
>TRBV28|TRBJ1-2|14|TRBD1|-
TGTGCCAGCACCACCCCGGACAGGTCGGGTGGCTACACCTTC
CASTTPDRSGGYTF